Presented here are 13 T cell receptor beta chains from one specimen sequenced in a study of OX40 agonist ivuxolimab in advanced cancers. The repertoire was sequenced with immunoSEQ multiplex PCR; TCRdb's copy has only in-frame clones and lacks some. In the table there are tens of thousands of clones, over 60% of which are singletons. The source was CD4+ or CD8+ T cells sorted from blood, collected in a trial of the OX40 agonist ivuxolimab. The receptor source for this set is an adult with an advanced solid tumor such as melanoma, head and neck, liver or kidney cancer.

CDR3 residues: CASSLGGGTTYEQYV. In DNA form, the CDR3 reads TGTGCCAGCAGCTTAGGTGGAGGAACCACCTACGAGCAGTACGTC. The chain recombines TRBV11-2 with TRBJ2-7; perhaps TRBD2 as D (5 bases). Germline V lookup: CDR1 SGHAT, CDR2 FQNNGV. The CDR3 has 15 amino acids. Trimming pared 1 base from V and 2 bases from J, leaving 12 bases between.

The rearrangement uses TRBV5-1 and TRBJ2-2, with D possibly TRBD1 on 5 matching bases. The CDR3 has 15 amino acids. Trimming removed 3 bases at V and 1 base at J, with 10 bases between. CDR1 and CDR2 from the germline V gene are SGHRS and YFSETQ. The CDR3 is CASSSTGQNTGELFF. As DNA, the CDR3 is TGCGCCAGCAGCTCAACCGGACAGAACACCGGGGAGCTGTTTTTT.

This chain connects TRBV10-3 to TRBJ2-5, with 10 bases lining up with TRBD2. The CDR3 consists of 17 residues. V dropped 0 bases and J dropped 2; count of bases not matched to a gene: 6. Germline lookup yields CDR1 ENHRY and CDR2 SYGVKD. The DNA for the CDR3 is TGTGCCATCAGTGAGTCCGGGAGCGGGGGGGTTCAAGAGACCCAGTACTTC. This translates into CAISESGSGGVQETQYF.

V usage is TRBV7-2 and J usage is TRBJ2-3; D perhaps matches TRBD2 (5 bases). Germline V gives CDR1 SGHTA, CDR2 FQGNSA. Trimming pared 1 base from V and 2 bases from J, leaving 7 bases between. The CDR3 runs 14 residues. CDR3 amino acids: CASSLGAVTDTQYF. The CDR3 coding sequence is TGTGCCAGCAGCTTAGGAGCGGTCACAGATACGCAGTATTTT.

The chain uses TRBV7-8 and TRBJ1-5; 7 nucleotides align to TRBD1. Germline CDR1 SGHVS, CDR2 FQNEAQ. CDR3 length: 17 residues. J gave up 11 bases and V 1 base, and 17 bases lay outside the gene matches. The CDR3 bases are TGTGCCAGCAGCTTAGGGTCCGGGACAGCGACCCGGGAGGCCCAGCATTTT. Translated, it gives CASSLGSGTATREAQHF.

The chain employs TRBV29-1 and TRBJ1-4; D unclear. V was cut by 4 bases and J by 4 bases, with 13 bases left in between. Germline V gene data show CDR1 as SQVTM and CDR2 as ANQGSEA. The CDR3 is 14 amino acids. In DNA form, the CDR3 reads TGCAGCGTTGGGGGTCGGCAGAGTAATGAAAAACTGTTTTTT. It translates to CSVGGRQSNEKLFF. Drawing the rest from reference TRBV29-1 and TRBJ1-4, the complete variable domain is SAVISQKPSRDICQRGTSLTIQCQVDSQVTMMFWYRQQPGQSLTLIATANQGSEATYESGFVIDKFPISRPNLTFSTLTVSNMSPEDSSIYLCSVGGRQSNEKLFFGSGTQLSVL.

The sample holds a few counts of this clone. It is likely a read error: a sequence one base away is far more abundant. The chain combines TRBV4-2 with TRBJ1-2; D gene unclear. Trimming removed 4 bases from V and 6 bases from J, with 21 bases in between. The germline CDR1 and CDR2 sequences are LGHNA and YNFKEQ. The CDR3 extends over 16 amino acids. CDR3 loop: CASSPTLNIGIHGYTF. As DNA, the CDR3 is TGTGCCAGCAGCCCCACACTCAATATCGGGATTCATGGCTACACCTTC.

CDR3 protein: CASNGRFSSGNTIYF. DNA of the CDR3: TGTGCCAGTAACGGGCGGTTCTCCTCTGGAAACACCATATATTTT. The J gene is TRBJ1-3, the V gene TRBV19; unclear D gene. CDR3 length: 15 amino acids. The V end was cut by 7 bases, the J end by 0 bases, with 13 bases between. Germline CDR1 LNHDA, CDR2 SQIVND (reference sequence).

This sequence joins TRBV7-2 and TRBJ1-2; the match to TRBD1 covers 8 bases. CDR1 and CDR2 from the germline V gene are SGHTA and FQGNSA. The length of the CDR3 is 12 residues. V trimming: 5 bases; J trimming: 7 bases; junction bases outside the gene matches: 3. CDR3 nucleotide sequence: TGTGCCAGCAGCACAGGGGGGGGTGGCTACACCTTC. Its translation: CASSTGGGGYTF.

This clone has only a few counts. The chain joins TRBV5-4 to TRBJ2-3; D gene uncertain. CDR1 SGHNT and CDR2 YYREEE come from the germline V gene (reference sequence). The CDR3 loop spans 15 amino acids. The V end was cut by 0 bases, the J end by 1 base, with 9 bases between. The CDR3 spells CASSLGLRGTDTQYF. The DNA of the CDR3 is TGTGCCAGCAGCTTGGGGCTTCGTGGCACAGATACGCAGTATTTT.

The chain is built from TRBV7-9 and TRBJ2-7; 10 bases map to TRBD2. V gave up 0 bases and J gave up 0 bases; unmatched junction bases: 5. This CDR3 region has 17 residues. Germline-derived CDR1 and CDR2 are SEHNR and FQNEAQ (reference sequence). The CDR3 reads CASSLASGGTSSYEQYF. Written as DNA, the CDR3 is TGTGCCAGCAGCTTAGCTAGCGGGGGGACCAGCTCCTACGAGCAGTACTTC.

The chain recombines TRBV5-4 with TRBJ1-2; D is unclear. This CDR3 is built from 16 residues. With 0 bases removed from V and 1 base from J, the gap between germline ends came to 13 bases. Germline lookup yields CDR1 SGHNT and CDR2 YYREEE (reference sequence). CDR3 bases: TGTGCCAGCAGCTTGGGTGCAGGTTTCCTTAACTATGGCTACACCTTC. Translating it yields CASSLGAGFLNYGYTF.

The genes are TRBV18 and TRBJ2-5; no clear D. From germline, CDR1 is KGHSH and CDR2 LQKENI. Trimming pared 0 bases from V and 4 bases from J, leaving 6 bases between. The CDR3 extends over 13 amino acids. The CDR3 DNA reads TGTGCCAGCTCACCACCGGCAAGAGAGACCCAGTACTTC. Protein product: CASSPPARETQYF.